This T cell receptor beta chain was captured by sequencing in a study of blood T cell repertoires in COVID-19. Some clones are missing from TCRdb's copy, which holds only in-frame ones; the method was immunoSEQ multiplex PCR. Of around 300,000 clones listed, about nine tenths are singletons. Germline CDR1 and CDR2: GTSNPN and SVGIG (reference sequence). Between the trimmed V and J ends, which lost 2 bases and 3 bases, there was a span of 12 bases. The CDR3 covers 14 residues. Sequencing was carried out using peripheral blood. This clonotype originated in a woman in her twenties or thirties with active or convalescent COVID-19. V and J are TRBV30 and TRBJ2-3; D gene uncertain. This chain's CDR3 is CAWSTLTPTDTQYF. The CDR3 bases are TGTGCCTGGAGTACCCTCACTCCTACAGATACGCAGTATTTT. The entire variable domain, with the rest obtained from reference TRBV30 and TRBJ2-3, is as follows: SQTIHQWPATLVQPVGSPLSLECTVEGTSNPNLYWYRQAAGRGLQLLFYSVGIGQISSEVPQNLSASRPQDRQFILSSKKLLLSDSGFYLCAWSTLTPTDTQYFGPGTRLTVL.